This TCR beta chain was retrieved from a study of identical twins. Study results and limitations: Models underestimated TCR alpha sharing (out-of-frame) in monozygotic twins.

A universal primer site was incorporated via template switching, and the cDNA contained unique molecular identifiers. Via MiXCR, TCRdb re-called the 5' RACE reads, giving one row per CDR3 protein. The sample holds around 340,000 distinct CDR3 sequences, around 9% seen once. V was pared by 0 bases and J by 4 bases, with 6 bases of the junction left unmatched. The length of the CDR3 is 15 residues. CDR1 and CDR2 from the germline V gene are SGHRS and YFSETQ. This clonotype was counted between two and nine times. No antigen is known for it. The material sequenced was naive T cells sorted from blood. This chain links TRBV5-1 with TRBJ2-5, with 7 bases lining up with TRBD2. This clonotype was obtained from a woman aged 50 to 60 in good health. The CDR3 loop reads CASSLVTGTTETQYF. The CDR3 DNA reads as TGCGCCAGCAGCTTGGTCACCGGGACTACAGAGACCCAGTACTTC.